This T cell receptor (beta chain) originates from a study of CXCR3-negative and CXCR3-positive naive CD8 T cells. Study information: Across all libraries, TRB reads numbered some 140 million, with about 1.5 +/- 0.3 million in each library.

The CDR3 is made up of 15 amino acids. The study's findings and limits: For memory CD8+ cells diversity was much lower, but both naive subsets had comparably high diversity.

Turning to this clonotype: The antigen is unknown.

Carrying UMI labels, the TRB cDNA libraries were prepared through 5' RACE. Reanalyzing the 5' RACE reads, TCRdb keeps one entry per CDR3 protein, without DNA. The sample has 100,000 or so distinct CDR3 sequences, and its top ten clones hold around 1.7%. The chain uses TRBV12-3 or TRBV12-4 and TRBJ2-7; TCRdb returns TRBD2, unconfirmable since there is no DNA. Material for sequencing was naive CXCR3- CD8+ T cells from blood. Subset specified: CD45RO-CCR7+CD27+CD95- naive CD8+ T cells lacking CXCR3 (TNR3-). The receptor's source is a human donor in good health. Some clones in this sample may be carry-over from other donors' samples. The CDR3 protein is CASSLGRGGGYEQYF.